A selection of T cell receptor beta chains follows, all from one sample in a study of T cell repertoires in cytomegalovirus infection. For these receptors, no antigen is known. TCRdb re-called the reads with MiXCR, one entry per CDR3 protein. The profile shows around 300,000 distinct CDR3 sequences, roughly 21% of them singletons. The source was cultured PBMCs, collected from culture after CMV antigen stimulation. The receptors come from a human donor in good health (CMV status not recorded). Some clones in this sample may be carry-over from other donors' samples. Both conserved end residues are part of each CDR3. Clone size is not always given. Where it is, it says once, few, many or a class for expanded clones.

>.|15|TRBV5-4|TRBJ2-7
CASSSERTGFYEQYF
>once|16|TRBV2|TRBJ2-7
CASSEAYGGGLYEQYF
>.|15|TRBV20-1|TRBJ2-1
CSAGVLFGSYNEQFF
>many|15|TRBV9|TRBJ1-5
CASSVDFRGHQPQHF
>few|16|TRBV7-8|TRBJ1-6
CASSLAIQGNNSPLHF
>.|14|TRBV5-6|TRBJ2-7
CASHLGTVSYEQYF
>many|15|TRBV7-2|TRBJ1-6
CASSRGTGQESPLHF
>.|18|TRBV4-2|TRBJ1-5
CASSQEREARRGNQPQHF
>few|13|TRBV6-2/TRBV6-3|TRBJ2-1
CASSYLLRNEQFF
>many|15|TRBV7-2|TRBJ2-1
CASSVGSSLYNEQFF
>.|14|TRBV25-1|TRBJ1-5
CASSESTGPQPQHF
>.|15|TRBV6-1|TRBJ2-4
CASSDTALAKNIQYF
>many|15|TRBV7-9|TRBJ2-2
CASSPDAWTTGELFF
>many|15|TRBV7-2|TRBJ1-3
CASSPRQGPGNTIYF
>.|14|TRBV7-2|TRBJ1-2
CASSPVRGRSGYTF
>.|17|TRBV6-2/TRBV6-3|TRBJ2-4
CASSPHREADQPGIQYF
>few|14|TRBV7-6|TRBJ2-7
CASSLYVSDYEQYF
>many|15|TRBV7-3|TRBJ1-1
CASSLTRGARTEAFF
>many|15|TRBV7-2|TRBJ2-1
CASSPAGGSYNEQFF
>.|17|TRBV28|TRBJ2-1
CASSSPLTIPGGNEQFF
>few|11|TRBV5-4|TRBJ2-3
CAISTPDTQYF
>many|13|TRBV19|TRBJ1-1
CASKQGPATEAFF
>many|16|TRBV7-2|TRBJ2-5
CASSFPGGGGQETQYF
>.|15|TRBV5-1|TRBJ1-1
CASSSKGRPNTEAFF
>few|14|TRBV27|TRBJ2-3
CASSSLQHTDTQYF
>.|14|TRBV20-1|TRBJ2-3
CSAKIAGGPGTQYF
>few|14|TRBV7-8|TRBJ2-7
CASSLVTYSYEQYF
>many|14|TRBV19|TRBJ1-5
CASSWVNSNQPQHF
>many|13|TRBV12-3/TRBV12-4|TRBJ1-6
CASRRDHNSPLHF
>few|15|TRBV19|TRBJ2-1
CASSIGGRMPSEQFF
>.|13|TRBV5-1|TRBJ1-1
CASSPPLRTEAFF
>few|16|TRBV5-5|TRBJ1-4
CASSLVPGRGNEKLFF
>few|15|TRBV7-4|TRBJ1-1
CASSSRGGRGTEAFF
>.|15|TRBV4-3|TRBJ2-2
CASSRNQGGTGELFF
>many|14|TRBV13|TRBJ1-2
CASSSRRGDYGYTF
>.|16|TRBV12-3/TRBV12-4|TRBJ2-1
CASSPRTSGIYNEQFF
>.|12|TRBV20-1|TRBJ2-1
CSARRLLNEQFF
>.|19|TRBV6-5|TRBJ2-5
CASSHPGRRELAGVETQYF
>few|14|TRBV5-1|TRBJ1-1
CASSKGPENTEAFF
>many|14|TRBV7-2|TRBJ2-7
CASSLGTRSYEQYF
>few|13|TRBV13|TRBJ1-5
CASSLTGRSPVHF
>many|15|TRBV15|TRBJ1-1
CATSRALGAVTEAFF
>.|12|TRBV30|TRBJ1-2
CAWSAASYGYTF
>.|16|TRBV12-3/TRBV12-4|TRBJ1-3
CASSSGQGTSGNTIYF
>.|16|TRBV12-3/TRBV12-4|TRBJ2-5
CASSSTGTSGKETQYF
>.|15|TRBV10-3|TRBJ2-7
CAIGTSGMSWREQYF
>few|13|TRBV6-2/TRBV6-3|TRBJ2-7
CASSTPLQVEQYF
>many|15|TRBV7-9|TRBJ1-1
CASSAGQGVNTEAFF
>few|12|TRBV29-1|TRBJ1-2
CSTQGEVGGYTF
>.|18|TRBV19|TRBJ1-5
CASSRGLFRSRGNQPQHF
>.|15|TRBV4-1|TRBJ2-7
CASSPTSGNIYEQYF
>many|15|TRBV28|TRBJ2-5
CASSSPGLAEETQYF
>many|14|TRBV7-2|TRBJ1-5
CASSSTIINQPQHF
>many|15|TRBV7-2|TRBJ1-5
CASTSGGVGNQPQHF
>many|15|TRBV11-3|TRBJ2-3
CASKTLLANTDTQYF
>.|18|TRBV7-9|TRBJ2-3
CASSALPGLASLTDTQYF
>few|14|TRBV19|TRBJ1-1
CASSPIGGGAEAFF
>few|17|TRBV7-2|TRBJ1-5
CASSLWGTGNSNQPQHF
>few|18|TRBV18|TRBJ1-1
CASSPYRGQGMMNTEAFF